Below are 31 T cell receptor beta chains sequenced from a single sample in a study of OX40 agonist ivuxolimab in advanced cancers. TCRdb keeps only in-frame clones here, not all; method: immunoSEQ multiplex PCR. The sample yields roughly 100,000 clones, under 85% seen once. Here the sequenced sample was CD4+ or CD8+ T cells sorted from blood, taken in a trial of the OX40 agonist ivuxolimab. Receptors originate from an adult with an advanced solid tumor such as melanoma, head and neck, liver or kidney cancer.

The chain joins TRBV6-5 to TRBJ2-2; TRBD1 might be the D (5 bases). The germline CDR1 and CDR2 sequences are MNHEY and SVGAGI. V was pared by 2 bases and J by 5 bases, with 9 bases between. This CDR3 is built from 14 residues. CDR3 nucleotide sequence: TGTGCCAGCAGTTACAGGGGTGTTACCGGGGAGCTGTTTTTT. Translation gives CASSYRGVTGELFF.

The gene calls are TRBV4-1 and TRBJ2-5; possibly TRBD2 for D (6 bases). Looked up from germline, CDR1 is MGHRA and CDR2 is YSYEKL. Trimming took off 2 bases at V and 4 bases at J, with 8 bases between the two ends. The CDR3 is made up of 13 amino acids. CDR3 nucleotides: TGCGCCAGCAGCCAAATCGGGGGAGAGACCCAGTACTTC. Amino acid sequence: CASSQIGGETQYF.

The chain uses TRBV7-2 and TRBJ1-2, with a possible D match to TRBD1 (5 bases). This CDR3 spans 14 amino acids. Germline V gives CDR1 SGHTA, CDR2 FQGNSA. Between the trimmed V and J ends, which lost 0 bases and 2 bases, there was a span of 7 bases. CDR3 sequence reads: CASSLASGNYGYTF. The CDR3 nucleotides read TGTGCCAGCAGCTTAGCCTCAGGGAACTATGGCTACACCTTC.

The chain is built from TRBV5-4 and TRBJ2-3; D gene unclear. The CDR3 is 14 residues long. V was trimmed by 1 base and J by 4 bases, leaving 10 bases between them. Germline CDR1 is SGHNT and CDR2 is YYREEE (reference sequence). CDR3 sequence: CASSLSGGADTQYF. In nucleotides, the CDR3 is TGTGCCAGCAGCTTGTCGGGCGGAGCAGATACGCAGTATTTT.

This sequence joins TRBV6-6 and TRBJ2-7; 13 nucleotides agree with TRBD2. The CDR3 contains 15 residues. V was pared by 6 bases and J by 1 base, with 3 bases of the junction left unmatched. The germline CDR1 and CDR2 sequences are MNHNY and SVGAGI (reference sequence). CDR3 coding DNA: TGTGCCAGCAGCCTACTAGCGGGAGGGTCCTACGAGCAGTACTTC. Translating gives CASSLLAGGSYEQYF.

The chain recombines TRBV7-2 with TRBJ2-7; TRBD2 matches at 8 bases. Germline lookup yields CDR1 SGHTA and CDR2 FQGNSA. Trimming cost V 3 bases and J 4 bases; bases outside gene matches: 2. The CDR3 is 13 residues long. The CDR3 spells CASSFSGIYEQYF. The CDR3 nucleotides are TGTGCCAGCAGCTTTAGCGGGATTTACGAGCAGTACTTC. The full variable domain, completed using reference TRBV7-2 and TRBJ2-7, is GAGVSQSPSNKVTEKGKDVELRCDPISGHTALYWYRQSLGQGLEFLIYFQGNSAPDKSGLPSDRFSAERTGGSVSTLTIQRTQQEDSAVYLCASSFSGIYEQYFGPGTRLTVT.

The chain carries TRBV13 and TRBJ1-5; the D gene is possibly TRBD1 (5 bases). Germline lookup yields CDR1 PRHDT and CDR2 FYEKMQ (reference sequence). The CDR3 loop spans 17 amino acids. Trimming pared 0 bases from V and 1 base from J, leaving 13 bases between. For the CDR3, the DNA is TGTGCCAGCAGCTTAGGTGGGGCTGGATGGAGCAATCAGCCCCAGCATTTT. Translated: CASSLGGAGWSNQPQHF.

The chain is built from TRBV27 and TRBJ2-1; D unresolved. CDR1 and CDR2 from the germline V gene are MNHEY and SMNVEV (reference sequence). Trimming pared 5 bases from V and 7 bases from J, leaving 12 bases between. The CDR3 spans 13 residues. The CDR3 is CASSSLTWNEQFF. The CDR3 bases are TGTGCCAGCAGTAGTCTCACCTGGAATGAGCAGTTCTTC.

This clone was observed a few times. The chain links TRBV11-3 to TRBJ2-4; the D gene is possibly TRBD1 (6 bases). CDR1 is SGHNT, CDR2 YENEEA, per germline. This CDR3 is built from 14 residues. Trimming stripped 5 bases from V and 8 bases from J, with 16 bases between. The CDR3 region is CASSPRDTRDIQYF. DNA for the CDR3: TGTGCCAGCAGCCCCAGGGACACGAGAGACATTCAGTACTTC.

V is TRBV6-6 and J is TRBJ2-1; the D is unclear. The germline CDR1 and CDR2 sequences are MNHNY and SVGAGI (reference sequence). CDR3 size: 15 residues. V was pared by 2 bases and J by 4 bases, with 12 bases between. CDR3: CASSYPLRAYNEQFF. The CDR3 DNA is TGTGCCAGCAGTTACCCCTTGAGAGCGTACAATGAGCAGTTCTTC.

The V gene is TRBV15, the J gene TRBJ1-1; D is ambiguous. CDR1 is LNHNV and CDR2 is YYDKDF in the germline V gene (reference sequence). V was cut by 3 bases and J by 3 bases, with 11 bases left in between. This CDR3 has 14 residues. CDR3 in amino acids: CATSRLIMDTEAFF. The CDR3 DNA follows: TGTGCCACCAGCAGGCTGATTATGGACACTGAAGCTTTCTTT.

This chain links TRBV10-1 with TRBJ2-5, with D perhaps TRBD2 (5 bases). The germline V gene has CDR1 WNHNN and CDR2 SYGVQD (reference sequence). Trimming left V 6 bases short and J 5 bases short, with 19 bases between. CDR3 length: 15 residues. CDR3 coding DNA: TGCGCCAGCAGGTCCCGCGGCGGAGGAAGGGAGACCCAGTACTTC. Protein product: CASRSRGGGRETQYF.

This chain links TRBV28 with TRBJ1-5; D might be TRBD1 (5 bases). The CDR3 sequence is 16 residues long. V was shortened by 7 bases and J by 2 bases, with 18 bases between the two germline ends. Germline V gene lookup returns CDR1 MDHEN and CDR2 SYDVKM. This CDR3 reads CASTTGGGAGNQPQHF. CDR3 nucleotides: TGTGCCAGCACCACCGGCGGGGGTGCGGGCAATCAGCCCCAGCATTTT.

In its sample, this clone ranks as medium-sized. V gene TRBV28 combines with J gene TRBJ1-2; no clear D gene. CDR1 is MDHEN, CDR2 SYDVKM, per germline. The length of the CDR3 is 15 residues. Trimming cost V 2 bases and J 7 bases, with 17 bases left between them. The DNA for the CDR3 is TGTGCCAGCAGTTTAAATCGAGGCGTAGATGGTGGCTACACCTTC. This codes for CASSLNRGVDGGYTF.

This clone was counted a single time. The J gene is TRBJ2-2, the V gene TRBV19, with D unclear. Germline V lookup: CDR1 LNHDA, CDR2 SQIVND (reference sequence). The CDR3 consists of 13 residues. The germline V and J ends were trimmed by 7 bases and 2 bases, with 8 bases remaining between them. CDR3 nucleotides: TGTGCCAGTATCCGGACCAACACCGGGGAGCTGTTTTTT. Translating it yields CASIRTNTGELFF.

This clone was observed once. The chain recombines TRBV28 with TRBJ1-2, with TRBD1 as a possible D gene (6 bases). CDR1 and CDR2 (germline): MDHEN, SYDVKM. The CDR3 has 13 residues. Trimming pared 7 bases from V and 4 bases from J, leaving 13 bases between. CDR3 protein: CASTLGGAYGYTF. The CDR3 nucleotides read TGTGCCAGCACCTTAGGGGGGGCCTATGGCTACACCTTC.

V is TRBV28 and J is TRBJ2-7; D could derive from TRBD1 or TRBD2 (5 bases each). Germline CDR1 and CDR2: MDHEN and SYDVKM. Trimming took off 6 bases at V and 3 bases at J, with 12 bases between the two ends. This CDR3 contains 13 residues. The DNA for the CDR3 is TGTGCCAGCAGATCGGGACGTATCTACGAGCAGTACTTC. Translating it yields CASRSGRIYEQYF. Full variable domain (rest looked up from reference TRBV28 and TRBJ2-7): DVKVTQSSRYLVKRTGEKVFLECVQDMDHENMFWYRQDPGLGLRLIYFSYDVKMKEKGDIPEGYSVSREKKERFSLILESASTNQTSMYLCASRSGRIYEQYFGPGTRLTVT.

This chain joins TRBV30 and TRBJ2-7; perhaps D is TRBD1 or TRBD2 (5 bases each). Germline CDR1 GTSNPN, CDR2 SVGIG (reference sequence). The CDR3 runs 10 residues. Trimming shortened V by 5 bases and J by 10 bases, and 12 bases separated the two germline ends. The CDR3: CAWGGPGQYF. The CDR3 DNA reads as TGTGCCTGGGGGGGTCCGGGCCAGTACTTC.

V is TRBV11-3 and J is TRBJ1-2; TRBD1 is a possible D gene (5 bases). Germline V gives CDR1 SGHNT, CDR2 YENEEA. The CDR3 consists of 16 residues. The V end lost 3 bases, the J end lost 2 bases, and 16 bases lay between the germline ends. The CDR3 is CASSFNRPIINYGYTF. DNA for the CDR3: TGTGCCAGCAGCTTTAACAGGCCTATCATCAACTATGGCTACACCTTC.

The CDR3 coding sequence is TGTGCCAGCAGCATGGTCAGCTGCTACGAGCAGTACTTC. It codes for CASSMVSCYEQYF. The chain is built from TRBV21-1 and TRBJ2-7. TRBV21-1 is termed a pseudogene. The CDR3 extends over 13 amino acids.

This clone was detected only a few times. The V and J genes are TRBV29-1 and TRBJ1-1; D gene ambiguous. The V gene lost 5 bases and the J gene lost 1 base, with 11 bases spanning the gap. Per germline, CDR1 SQVTM and CDR2 ANQGSEA. The CDR3 sequence is 13 residues long. CDR3 DNA: TGCAGCGTTTTGTCTCCTACGAACACTGAAGCTTTCTTT. This translates into CSVLSPTNTEAFF.

The V call is TRBV5-1, the J call TRBJ1-1, with no clear D. V was cut by 7 bases and J by 0 bases, with 13 bases left in between. Germline-derived CDR1 and CDR2 are SGHRS and YFSETQ. The CDR3 runs 14 residues. The CDR3 region is CASGLGGMNTEAFF. The CDR3 DNA sequence: TGCGCCAGCGGACTCGGAGGGATGAACACTGAAGCTTTCTTT. The full variable domain, completed using reference TRBV5-1 and TRBJ1-1, is KAGVTQTPRYLIKTRGQQVTLSCSPISGHRSVSWYQQTPGQGLQFLFEYFSETQRNKGNFPGRFSGRQFSNSRSEMNVSTLELGDSALYLCASGLGGMNTEAFFGQGTRLTVV.

The V gene is TRBV7-2, the J gene TRBJ2-2; no firm D call. Germline V gene lookup returns CDR1 SGHTA and CDR2 FQGNSA. CDR3 length equals 13 residues. Trimming took off 3 bases at V and 5 bases at J, with 7 bases between the two ends. The DNA for the CDR3 is TGTGCCAGCAGCTTTTCCTTTACCGGGGAGCTGTTTTTT. Translating it yields CASSFSFTGELFF.

This chain connects TRBV28 to TRBJ2-7, with a tentative D call TRBD2 (6 bases). V lost 3 bases, J lost 3 bases, and 9 bases lay in between. CDR1 and CDR2 from the germline V gene are MDHEN and SYDVKM. This CDR3 is 13 amino acids long. CDR3 region: CASSLTSGYEQYF. The CDR3 bases are TGTGCCAGCAGTTTGACTAGTGGCTACGAGCAGTACTTC.

The chain recombines TRBV5-8 with TRBJ2-4; TRBD1 might be the D (7 bases). The CDR3 totals 15 residues. The V gene lost 4 bases and the J gene lost 9 bases, with 20 bases spanning the gap. Per the germline V gene, CDR1 is SGHTS and CDR2 is YDEGEE. The CDR3 DNA sequence: TGTGCCAGCAGCACCGACAGGGAGGCCATGGGCATTCAGTACTTC. It specifies CASSTDREAMGIQYF.

The chain employs TRBV7-2 and TRBJ2-7; D tentatively fits TRBD1 or TRBD2 (5 bases each). The germline gives CDR1 SGHTA, CDR2 FQGNSA. The CDR3 consists of 14 residues. V was trimmed by 5 bases and J by 2 bases, leaving 13 bases between them. The CDR3 protein is CASSPRDGTYEQYF. In nucleotides, the CDR3 is TGTGCCAGCAGCCCCAGGGACGGCACCTACGAGCAGTACTTC.

V and J are TRBV7-3 and TRBJ2-2, with D perhaps given as TRBD1 or TRBD2 (5 bases each). There are 15 residues in the CDR3. V lost 5 bases and J lost 6, with 16 bases in between. Germline V gene data show CDR1 as SGHTA and CDR2 as FQGTGA. The CDR3 spells CASSLNAGAAGELFF. The DNA for the CDR3 is TGTGCCAGCAGCCTAAACGCCGGGGCAGCCGGGGAGCTGTTTTTT. Filled out from reference TRBV7-3 and TRBJ2-2, the complete variable domain reads GAGVSQTPSNKVTEKGKYVELRCDPISGHTALYWYRQSLGQGPEFLIYFQGTGAADDSGLPNDRFFAVRPEGSVSTLKIQRTERGDSAVYLCASSLNAGAAGELFFGEGSRLTVL.

The chain carries TRBV5-1 and TRBJ2-1; TRBD2 matches 12 bases. Germline trimming cut 4 bases from V and 7 bases from J; bases unmatched to any gene: 6. This CDR3 comprises 15 residues. Germline V gene lookup returns CDR1 SGHRS and CDR2 YFSETQ. The CDR3: CASSITSGRYNEQFF. DNA of the CDR3: TGCGCCAGCAGCATAACTAGCGGGAGGTATAATGAGCAGTTCTTC.

This rearrangement joins TRBV6-5 to TRBJ2-5, with D possibly being TRBD1 (5 bases). Between the trimmed V and J ends, which lost 4 bases and 4 bases, there was a span of 7 bases. There are 12 residues in the CDR3. CDR1 and CDR2 from the germline V gene are MNHEY and SVGAGI. The CDR3 bases are TGTGCCAGCAGTTCCCAGGGAGAGACCCAGTACTTC. Amino acids: CASSSQGETQYF.

V is TRBV5-1 and J is TRBJ2-7; possible D gene TRBD1, 6 bases. Germline values: CDR1 SGHRS, CDR2 YFSETQ. The CDR3 is 14 amino acids. V was pared by 3 bases and J by 4 bases, with 14 bases between. The CDR3 DNA reads as TGCGCCAGCAGCTACGAACGGGACATTTACGAGCAGTACTTC. It translates to CASSYERDIYEQYF.

The V call is TRBV14, the J call TRBJ2-7; tentatively, D is TRBD1 (5 bases). CDR1 and CDR2 from the germline V gene are SGHDN and FVKESK. Trimming took 2 bases from V and 3 from J, leaving 23 bases between them. The length of the CDR3 is 18 residues. The CDR3 reads CASSQISRGEQASYEQYF. The CDR3 DNA sequence: TGTGCCAGCAGCCAAATCTCACGTGGGGAACAGGCGAGCTACGAGCAGTACTTC.